These 4 T cell receptor beta chains were sequenced from one sample in a study of T cell responses to AZD1222 COVID-19 vaccine. The method was immunoSEQ multiplex PCR; TCRdb's version includes in-frame clones alone and lacks a portion of them. The table shows 35,000 to 45,000 clones, with roughly 84% occurring only once. The sequencing here drew on peripheral blood, taken 28 days after the second AZD1222 dose. These receptors were taken from an adult who received the AZD1222 COVID-19 vaccine.

The chain couples TRBV7-2 to TRBJ1-2; D uncertain. V shed 2 bases and J shed 5 bases, with 6 bases lying between them. There are 12 residues in the CDR3. Germline assignment: CDR1 SGHTA and CDR2 FQGNSA. The CDR3 protein is CASSLRSYGYTF. The DNA for the CDR3 is TGTGCCAGCAGCTTACGCTCTTATGGCTACACCTTC.

The gene calls are TRBV11-2 and TRBJ2-7; D tentatively fits TRBD1 or TRBD2 (5 bases each). V gave up 1 base and J gave up 7 bases, with 14 bases separating them. The germline gives CDR1 SGHAT, CDR2 FQNNGV. The CDR3 loop spans 14 amino acids. In DNA form, the CDR3 reads TGTGCCAGCAGCTTAGGAGGGACCTCCGATGAGCAGTACTTC. Translated: CASSLGGTSDEQYF.

This clone was observed once. The chain uses TRBV5-1 and TRBJ2-1, with 9 bases aligning to TRBD2. This CDR3 is 16 amino acids long. The germline V gene has CDR1 SGHRS and CDR2 YFSETQ. V shed 3 bases and J 4 bases; nucleotides not matched to a gene: 8. DNA of the CDR3: TGCGCCAGCAGCTCGACCCTAGCGGGGACTTACAATGAGCAGTTCTTC. Its translation: CASSSTLAGTYNEQFF.

This sequence joins TRBV10-3 and TRBJ2-2; 9 bases are shared with TRBD1. The J segment lost 6 bases and the V segment lost 5 bases, leaving 7 bases of the junction unmatched. Germline V gene data show CDR1 as ENHRY and CDR2 as SYGVKD. The CDR3 has 15 amino acids. The CDR3 spells CAISTGGAEPGELFF. The CDR3 region has the DNA TGTGCCATCAGTACAGGGGGCGCGGAGCCCGGGGAGCTGTTTTTT.